These 14 T cell receptor beta chains were sequenced from one sample in a study of T cell responses to AZD1222 COVID-19 vaccine. The table came from immunoSEQ multiplex PCR; TCRdb's copy has only in-frame clones and leaves some out. The table includes approximately 160,000 clones, around 94% detected once. Material: peripheral blood, obtained 28 days after the second AZD1222 dose. The receptors stem from an adult who received the AZD1222 COVID-19 vaccine.

The chain uses TRBV28 and TRBJ2-3, with TRBD2 matching over 7 bases. Germline CDR1 MDHEN, CDR2 SYDVKM. The ends lost 8 bases at V and 2 bases at J; junction bases unmatched: 10. This CDR3 contains 15 residues. CDR3 sequence (DNA): TGTGCCAGCGTGGGGGGAGGGCCGATCACAGATACGCAGTATTTT. Amino acid sequence: CASVGGGPITDTQYF.

The V gene is TRBV7-6, the J gene TRBJ1-5, with a possible D match to TRBD1 (5 bases). Germline V CDR1 and CDR2: SGHVS, FNYEAQ. V lost 1 base to trimming and J lost 7 bases, with 14 bases between them. The length of the CDR3 is 15 residues. CDR3 in amino acids: CASSLGPWGVQPQHF. CDR3 DNA sequence: TGTGCCAGCAGCTTAGGGCCGTGGGGGGTACAGCCCCAGCATTTT.

V usage is TRBV18 and J usage is TRBJ1-3; a weak D match, TRBD1 (6 bases). The CDR3 spans 15 residues. V lost 3 bases and J 4 bases, leaving 13 bases between the germline ends. Looked up from germline, CDR1 is KGHSH and CDR2 is LQKENI. In DNA, the CDR3 is TGTGCCAGCTCACCGATCGGGGGACAAGGAAACACCATATATTTT. Translated: CASSPIGGQGNTIYF.

The chain combines TRBV4-3 with TRBJ1-2, with D tentatively TRBD1 (6 bases). V lost 1 base and J lost 4, with 13 bases in between. There are 15 residues in the CDR3. Germline V gene sequence: CDR1 LGHNA, CDR2 YSLEER. The CDR3: CASSQVAQGSYGYTF. The CDR3, as DNA: TGCGCCAGCAGCCAAGTAGCCCAGGGGAGCTATGGCTACACCTTC.

The chain joins TRBV19 to TRBJ1-1; TRBD1 might be the D (6 bases). Per germline, CDR1 LNHDA and CDR2 SQIVND (reference sequence). The V gene lost 7 bases and the J gene lost 5 bases, with 26 bases spanning the gap. The CDR3 runs 17 residues. The CDR3 region has the DNA TGTGCCAGTACCACCAAAAAGCTACAGGGTAGAGGGACTGAAGCTTTCTTT. Translated: CASTTKKLQGRGTEAFF.

This clone was detected only a few times. V and J are TRBV2 and TRBJ1-3; weak D call: TRBD1 (6 bases). Deletions cut 2 bases from V and 2 bases from J, with 13 bases between. Germline assignment: CDR1 SNHLY and CDR2 FYNNEI. This CDR3 is 16 amino acids long. CDR3 nucleotide sequence: TGTGCCAGCAGTGAATATCTTCCAGGGGCTGGAAACACCATATATTTT. As protein: CASSEYLPGAGNTIYF.

The V gene is TRBV7-9, the J gene TRBJ2-2, with a weak D call TRBD1 (6 bases). The CDR3 spans 18 residues. Trimming took off 5 bases at V and 1 base at J, with 20 bases between the two ends. CDR1 is SEHNR, CDR2 FQNEAQ, per germline (reference sequence). CDR3 in amino acids: CASSPLPTGFKNTGELFF. The DNA of the CDR3 is TGTGCCAGCAGCCCCCTGCCAACAGGGTTTAAGAACACCGGGGAGCTGTTTTTT.

The chain links TRBV19 to TRBJ1-5; D unclear. V was clipped by 5 bases and J by 2 bases, with 13 bases between them. There are 15 residues in the CDR3. CDR1 and CDR2 (germline): LNHDA, SQIVND (reference sequence). The CDR3 sequence is CASSARSGGNQPQHF. CDR3 in DNA: TGTGCCAGTAGTGCCCGATCAGGCGGCAATCAGCCCCAGCATTTT.

This clone was seen only a few times. Within the sample, other DNA sequences also encode this same CDR3. The V call is TRBV6-5, the J call TRBJ1-4, with a tentative D call TRBD1 (6 bases). Germline CDR1 and CDR2: MNHEY and SVGAGI. V lost 6 bases, J lost 0 bases, and 8 bases lay in between. The CDR3 totals 14 residues. CDR3 DNA sequence: TGTGCCAGCAGACAGGGCTCAACTAATGAAAAACTGTTTTTT. Translated, it gives CASRQGSTNEKLFF.

The chain has TRBV29-1 and TRBJ1-4, with a possible D match to TRBD1 (5 bases). Germline V gene data show CDR1 as SQVTM and CDR2 as ANQGSEA. The V and J ends lost 4 bases and 2 bases respectively, with 11 bases between them. This CDR3 has 14 residues. CDR3 loop: CSVVVGVTNEKLFF. The CDR3 DNA reads TGCAGCGTTGTAGTGGGGGTGACTAATGAAAAACTGTTTTTT.

J is TRBJ2-1 and V is TRBV2, with D hard to call. Per germline, CDR1 SNHLY and CDR2 FYNNEI. V lost 5 bases and J 9 bases, leaving 11 bases between the germline ends. The CDR3 spans 12 residues. In DNA form, the CDR3 reads TGTGCCAGCAGTCAGGTGGACGTTGAGCAGTTCTTC. Amino acids: CASSQVDVEQFF.

The chain joins TRBV6-8 to TRBJ2-1, with D perhaps matching TRBD2 (5 bases). V lost 6 bases and J lost 3, with 18 bases in between. Germline CDR1 reads MNHGY; CDR2 reads SAAAGT. The CDR3 loop spans 16 amino acids. In DNA form, the CDR3 reads TGTGCCAGCAGAACACGGACTCACCCCTTCTACAATGAGCAGTTCTTC. This translates into CASRTRTHPFYNEQFF.

This chain joins TRBV6-5 and TRBJ2-7; a weak D match, TRBD2 (6 bases). The V and J ends lost 0 bases and 7 bases respectively, with 16 bases between them. This CDR3 has 15 amino acids. Germline values: CDR1 MNHEY, CDR2 SVGAGI. Here the CDR3 DNA reads TGTGCCAGCAGTTACTCTCGGGGAATGGAGGGAGAGCAGTACTTC. It codes for CASSYSRGMEGEQYF.

The chain recombines TRBV6-5 with TRBJ2-1; D remains unclear. V was trimmed by 2 bases and J by 9 bases, leaving 17 bases between them. CDR1 is MNHEY, CDR2 SVGAGI, per germline. The CDR3 spans 15 residues. CDR3 in DNA: TGTGCCAGCAGTTACGGTCCGGACGCTCCTAGTGAGCAGTTCTTC. It is translated as CASSYGPDAPSEQFF.